The subject of this entry is one T cell receptor beta chain. Its target is not known. Execution of the assay was at deep level. It was on ten immunoSEQ deep assay plates that unsorted PBMC DNA was sequenced. Data came from immunoSEQ multiplex PCR; TCRdb stores just in-frame clones and leaves some out. The repertoire includes more than 450,000 clones, more than 65% of them detected once, and 10% to 15% sits in the top ten. The data belong to a study of shared clonotypes between healthy human individuals. General study findings and limits: Tissues were not sampled, only blood, and their repertoires likely differ.

Some 90 million PBMCs served as the genomic DNA source for unsorted samples. The receptor's source is a woman between 35 and 50 years old in good health. Some clones in this sample may be carry-over from other donors' samples. The sequenced sample was PBMCs.

CDR3 nucleotides: TGTGCCAGCAGCGTAGGGGCAGGGGGTTACTCTGGAAACACCATATATTTT. Protein: CASSVGAGGYSGNTIYF. The chain combines TRBV9 with TRBJ1-3; 7 bases align to TRBD1. This CDR3 is built from 17 residues. Trimming removed 0 bases from V and 0 bases from J; junction bases left unmatched: 6. CDR1 SGDLS and CDR2 YYNGEE come from the germline V gene.